This paragraph covers one TCR beta chain sequence. Its cognate antigen has yet to be identified. No qualities accompany the bases; no much larger clone lies one base away. The data are from a study of graft-versus-host responses after intestinal transplantation (dated by TCRdb to the early 2020s). With respect to the entire study: Multivisceral, liver-intestinal, or isolated intestinal transplants were received by the recipients. All recipients received anti-thymocyte globulin induction followed by maintenance tacrolimus and steroids for approximately 3 years. After intestinal transplantation, graft-versus-host and host-versus-graft alloreactive T cell clones were followed in the graft, circulation and bone marrow using bulk TCR-beta CDR3 sequencing. Alloreactive clones were identified by sequencing pre-transplant mixed lymphocyte reaction products and comparing them with unstimulated pre-transplant donor and recipient T cells. Of the 20 to 25 intestinal transplant recipients enrolled in the cohort, one of whom was a retransplant, a few patients without pretransplant specimens were excluded. A peak of at least 4% donor T cells among recipient peripheral blood mononuclear cells was the definition used for donor T cell macrochimerism. Rather than being sequenced by the commercial service, samples from three later patients were sequenced in-house on an Illumina MiSeq and processed with MiXCR.

Library preparation employed the immunoSEQ multiplex PCR assay. For most patients, genomic DNA was isolated with the Qiagen DNeasy Blood and Tissue Kit and shipped frozen to Adaptive Biotechnologies for TCR sequencing. High-throughput TCR-beta CDR3 sequencing of genomic DNA from most patients was performed by Adaptive Biotechnologies. Per the original workflow: Adaptive's ImmunoSEQ software supplied the TCR sequencing data for 18 patients, while MiXCR and VDJtools were used to process a few other patients. To correct CD4 versus CD8 sorting errors, sequences present in both subsets at a frequency ratio below 5:1 were removed. CDR3 nucleotide sequences shared by donor and recipient were removed because the origin of these sequences could not be assigned. Alloreactive clones required at least 2-fold expansion over unstimulated cells and minimum CFSE-low frequency of 0.002% (template counts) or 0.001% (read counts). Clones were considered mappable if detected in sequenced pre-transplant spleen, lymph node, or MLR CFSE-low populations of the donor or recipient. The cumulative frequency of alloreactive clones was calculated as a percentage of all sequences, weighted by copy number. Drawn from immuneACCESS, this table holds only the in-frame rearrangements with V and J called that TCRdb kept. Clones are partly lost; checked studies trace under half to an unresolved V gene and leave the rest unexplained. That table gives V, J and clone size, and the DNA gave D and trimming. This sample has approximately 90,000 clones in its table, and roughly 92% of those were observed once. Clones ranked in the top ten supply more than 0.35% of the sample.

The CDR3 has 15 amino acids, counting the end cysteine and phenylalanine. Only CDR3 DNA is held: 45 bases, read in frame from base 1. V loses 0 bases of germline sequence and J loses 1 base, and the interval between the two ends is 7 bases. Sequences LNHNV (CDR1) and YYDKDF (CDR2) are obtained from the germline V gene (reference sequence). The time point label here, explained by the study, means: cells obtained before transplantation from donor or recipient. CD3+CD4+ and CD3+CD8+ populations were FACS-sorted from unstimulated pre-transplant donor and recipient cells taken from spleen or lymph nodes. The study at large found these results: Patients with donor T cell macrochimerism had high GvH to HvG T cell clonal ratios in their allografts. GvH clones turned up in recipient bone marrow, with some appearing earlier in ileal mucosa or blood, a pattern consistent with an intestinal mucosal origin. Peak levels of circulating GvH clones were associated with declines in HvG clones early after transplant. The conclusions were limited by the relatively low number and heterogeneity of the intestinal transplant patients.

The TCR was taken from a human donor who was the organ donor for an intestinal transplant. In this chain, TRBV15 is recombined with TRBJ1-3, with TRBD1 perhaps the D gene, on 5 matching bases. The sequenced sample was unstimulated CD8+ T cells sorted from spleen or lymph node cells, obtained before transplant. In nucleotide form, the sequence is TGTGCCACCAGCAGAGAACGGGGGTCTGGAAACACCATATATTTT. Translated, this gives CATSRERGSGNTIYF.